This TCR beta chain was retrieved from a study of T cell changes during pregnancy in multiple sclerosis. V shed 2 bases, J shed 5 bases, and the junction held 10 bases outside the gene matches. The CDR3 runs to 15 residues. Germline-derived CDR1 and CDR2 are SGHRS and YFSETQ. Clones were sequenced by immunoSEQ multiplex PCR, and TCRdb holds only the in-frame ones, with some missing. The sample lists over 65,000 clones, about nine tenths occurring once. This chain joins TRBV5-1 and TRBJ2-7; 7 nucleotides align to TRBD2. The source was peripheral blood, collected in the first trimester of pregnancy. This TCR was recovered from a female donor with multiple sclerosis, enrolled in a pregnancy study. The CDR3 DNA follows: TGCGCCAGCAGCTTACCCGGGACGGGAGGTGACGAGCAGTACTTC. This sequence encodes CASSLPGTGGDEQYF.